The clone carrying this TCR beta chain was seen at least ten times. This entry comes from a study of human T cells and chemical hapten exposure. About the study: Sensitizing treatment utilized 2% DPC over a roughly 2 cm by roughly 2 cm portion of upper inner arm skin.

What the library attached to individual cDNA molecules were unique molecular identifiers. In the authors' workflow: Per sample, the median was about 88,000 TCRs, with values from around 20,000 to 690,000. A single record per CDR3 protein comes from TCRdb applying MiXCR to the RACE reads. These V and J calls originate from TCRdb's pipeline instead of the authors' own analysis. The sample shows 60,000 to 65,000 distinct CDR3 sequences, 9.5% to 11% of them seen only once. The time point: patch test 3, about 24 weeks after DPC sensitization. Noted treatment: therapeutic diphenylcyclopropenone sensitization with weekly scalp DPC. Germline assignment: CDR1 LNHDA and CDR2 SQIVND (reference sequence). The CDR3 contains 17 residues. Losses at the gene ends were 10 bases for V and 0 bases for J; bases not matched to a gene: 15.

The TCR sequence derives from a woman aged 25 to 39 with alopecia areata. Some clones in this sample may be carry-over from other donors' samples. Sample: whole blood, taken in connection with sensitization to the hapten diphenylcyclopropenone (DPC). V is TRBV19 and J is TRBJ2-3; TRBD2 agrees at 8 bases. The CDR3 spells CATATSVSSPSTDTQYF. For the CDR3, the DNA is TGTGCCACCGCGACTAGCGTCTCCTCCCCTAGCACAGATACGCAGTATTTT.